The 10 T cell receptor beta chains in this list originate from one sample, sequenced in a study of response to subunit inactivated influenza vaccine (dated by TCRdb to 2016 to 2018). Library preparation was by RT-PCR. Sequencing was performed on an Illumina HiSeq 2500. Using fastp at Q25 and MiXCR, TCRdb reprocessed the public reads and kept productive beta chains. When rows share a CDR3 protein, they turn into one entry using the most common DNA and genes. This sample is represented by around 190,000 distinct CDR3 sequences; about 10% of them were singletons. Of the sample, about a tenth falls within the top ten clones. Source: non-naive T cells sorted from PBMCs, taken on the day of vaccination. This specimen's cell subset or site label, interpreted: memory T cell fraction. The receptors shown here come from a man aged 50-59 years who received an inactivated influenza vaccine. Donor details come from another sample of the same person, matched by shared clones.

Of note for this clonotype: This may come from a read error, since a much larger clone is one base off. The chain uses TRBV7-8 and TRBJ2-7; 7 bases agree with TRBD1. The DNA end is a closer match to TRBJ2-1, so the J assignment may be wrong. The CDR3 contains 13 residues. Looked up from germline, CDR1 is SGHVS and CDR2 is FQNEAQ. CDR3 sequence (DNA): TGTGCCAGCAGCCCAGGGGGAGTCTACGAGCAGTTCTTC. Encoded protein: CASSPGGVYEQFF.

This clonotype was seen more than once but under ten times. The chain employs TRBV20-1 and TRBJ2-7; unclear D gene. Deletions cut 7 bases from V and 1 base from J, with 17 bases between. Germline V gene data show CDR1 as DFQATT and CDR2 as SNEGSKA (reference sequence). The CDR3 spans 14 residues. The CDR3 spells CSVLREARSYEQYF. For the CDR3, the DNA is TGCAGTGTCCTACGCGAAGCCAGGTCCTACGAGCAGTACTTC.

A few counts support this clonotype. The V and J genes are TRBV5-1 and TRBJ1-6, with D possibly TRBD1 on 6 matching bases. CDR3 length: 15 residues. With 4 bases removed from V and 7 bases from J, the gap between germline ends came to 15 bases. In germline, CDR1 is SGHRS, CDR2 YFSETQ. CDR3 nucleotide sequence: TGCGCCAGCAGCCCTACCGGGACAACAAATTCACCCCTCCACTTT. Protein: CASSPTGTTNSPLHF.

This chain's CDR3 is CASSYSPGTSGEKLFF. The DNA of the CDR3 is TGTGCCAGCAGTTACTCTCCGGGAACGAGCGGTGAAAAACTGTTTTTT. This rearrangement joins TRBV6-5 to TRBJ1-4; D uncertain. Between the trimmed V and J ends, which lost 0 bases and 7 bases, there was a span of 15 bases. There are 16 residues in the CDR3. From germline, CDR1 is MNHEY and CDR2 SVGAGI.

This clonotype came up many times. The chain carries TRBV7-2 and TRBJ2-1, with D unclear. The germline V gene has CDR1 SGHTA and CDR2 FQGNSA. There are 15 residues in the CDR3. V shed 1 base and J shed 1 base, with 8 bases lying between them. CDR3 sequence: CASSLGGISYNEQFF. In DNA form, the CDR3 reads TGTGCCAGCAGCTTAGGGGGAATTTCCTACAATGAGCAGTTCTTC.

This clonotype was recorded many times. The genes are TRBV20-1 and TRBJ2-1; 15 positions match TRBD2. The CDR3 consists of 19 residues. V was pared by 7 bases and J by 0 bases, with 13 bases of the junction left unmatched. Germline V CDR1 and CDR2: DFQATT, SNEGSKA (reference sequence). This CDR3 reads CSGTSGRAQPGYSYNEQFF. The CDR3 DNA reads TGCAGTGGGACTAGCGGGAGGGCTCAACCGGGGTACTCCTACAATGAGCAGTTCTTC.

In this sample, this clonotype turned up many times. This chain connects TRBV7-2 to TRBJ2-5; 12 bases are shared with TRBD2. The CDR3 sequence is 15 residues long. J gave up 4 bases and V 5 bases, and 5 bases lay outside the gene matches. The germline CDR1 and CDR2 sequences are SGHTA and FQGNSA. The chain's CDR3 is CASSRPGLAGETQYF. The CDR3 bases are TGTGCCAGCAGCCGACCGGGACTAGCGGGAGAGACCCAGTACTTC.

The rearrangement links TRBV19 to TRBJ1-4; tentative D call: TRBD1 (5 bases). Looked up from germline, CDR1 is LNHDA and CDR2 is SQIVND (reference sequence). The CDR3 length is 14 residues. With 3 bases removed from V and 11 bases from J, the gap between germline ends came to 16 bases. The CDR3 here is CASSINGRQRKLFF. Here the CDR3 DNA reads TGTGCCAGTAGTATCAACGGACGACAGCGGAAACTGTTTTTT.

This clonotype was recorded at least ten times. V usage is TRBV5-1 and J usage is TRBJ1-4, with D possibly TRBD1 on 6 matching bases. V was clipped by 2 bases and J by 4 bases, with 12 bases between them. CDR3 length: 15 residues. Per the germline V gene, CDR1 is SGHRS and CDR2 is YFSETQ. CDR3 in DNA: TGCGCCAGCAGCTTCGCGAGGGGGGTTAATGAAAAACTGTTTTTT. This sequence encodes CASSFARGVNEKLFF.

This clonotype was detected many times. V gene TRBV2 combines with J gene TRBJ2-1, with 9 bases identical to TRBD2. The CDR3 extends over 15 amino acids. J was trimmed by 3 bases and V by 5 bases; bases with no gene match: 5. Germline V gene lookup returns CDR1 SNHLY and CDR2 FYNNEI. This CDR3 is CASSPGTSYYNEQFF. In nucleotides, the CDR3 is TGTGCCAGCAGTCCCGGGACTAGCTACTACAATGAGCAGTTCTTC.